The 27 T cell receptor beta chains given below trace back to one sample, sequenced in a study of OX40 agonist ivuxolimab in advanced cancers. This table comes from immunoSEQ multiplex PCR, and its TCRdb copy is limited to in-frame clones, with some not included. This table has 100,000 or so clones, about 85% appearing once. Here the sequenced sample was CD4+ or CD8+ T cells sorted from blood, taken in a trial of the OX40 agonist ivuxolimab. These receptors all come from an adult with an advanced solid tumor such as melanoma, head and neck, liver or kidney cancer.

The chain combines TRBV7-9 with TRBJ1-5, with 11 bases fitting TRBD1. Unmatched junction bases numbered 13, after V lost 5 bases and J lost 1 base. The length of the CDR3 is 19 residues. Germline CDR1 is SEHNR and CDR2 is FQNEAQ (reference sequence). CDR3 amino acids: CASSPGRTGGRWSNQPQHF. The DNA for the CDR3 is TGTGCCAGCAGCCCGGGTAGGACAGGGGGCCGGTGGAGCAATCAGCCCCAGCATTTT. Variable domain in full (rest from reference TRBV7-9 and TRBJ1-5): DTGVSQNPRHKITKRGQNVTFRCDPISEHNRLYWYRQTLGQGPEFLTYFQNEAQLEKSRLLSDRFSAERPKGSFSTLEIQRTEQGDSAMYLCASSPGRTGGRWSNQPQHFGDGTRLSIL.

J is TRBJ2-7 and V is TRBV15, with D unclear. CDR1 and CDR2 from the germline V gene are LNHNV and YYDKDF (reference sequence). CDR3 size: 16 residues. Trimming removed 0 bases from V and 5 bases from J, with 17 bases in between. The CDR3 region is CATSRDLGNLGNEQYF. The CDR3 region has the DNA TGTGCCACCAGCAGAGATCTGGGGAACCTAGGAAACGAGCAGTACTTC. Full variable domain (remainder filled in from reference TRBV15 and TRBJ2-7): DAMVIQNPRYQVTQFGKPVTLSCSQTLNHNVMYWYQQKSSQAPKLLFHYYDKDFNNEADTPDNFQSRRPNTSFCFLDIRSPGLGDTAMYLCATSRDLGNLGNEQYFGPGTRLTVT.

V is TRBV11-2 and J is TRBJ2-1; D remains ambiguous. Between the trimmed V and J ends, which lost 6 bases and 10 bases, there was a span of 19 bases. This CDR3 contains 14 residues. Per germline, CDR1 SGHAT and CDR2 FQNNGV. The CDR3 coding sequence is TGTGCCAGCAGTAAGGAGCGATCTATGGGGGAGCAGTTCTTC. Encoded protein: CASSKERSMGEQFF. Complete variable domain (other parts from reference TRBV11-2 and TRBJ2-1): EAGVAQSPRYKIIEKRQSVAFWCNPISGHATLYWYQQILGQGPKLLIQFQNNGVVDDSQLPKDRFSAERLKGVDSTLKIQPAKLEDSAVYLCASSKERSMGEQFFGPGTRLTVL.

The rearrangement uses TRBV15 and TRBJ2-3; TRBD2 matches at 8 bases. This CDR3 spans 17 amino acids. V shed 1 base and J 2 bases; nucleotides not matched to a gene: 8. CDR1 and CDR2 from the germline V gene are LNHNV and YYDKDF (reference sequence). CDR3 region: CATSRAITSGHTDTQYF. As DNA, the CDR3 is TGTGCCACCAGCAGAGCGATAACTAGCGGACACACAGATACGCAGTATTTT.

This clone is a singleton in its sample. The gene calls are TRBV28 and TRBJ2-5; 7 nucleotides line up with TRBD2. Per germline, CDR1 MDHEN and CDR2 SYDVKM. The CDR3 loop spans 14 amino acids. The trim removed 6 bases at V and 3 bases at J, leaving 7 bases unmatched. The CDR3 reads CASSPLAEKETQYF. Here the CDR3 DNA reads TGTGCCAGCAGCCCTCTAGCGGAAAAAGAGACCCAGTACTTC.

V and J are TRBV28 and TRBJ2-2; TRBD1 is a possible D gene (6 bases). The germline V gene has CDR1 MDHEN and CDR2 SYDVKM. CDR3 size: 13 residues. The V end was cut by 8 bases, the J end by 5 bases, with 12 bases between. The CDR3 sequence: CASAQGPTGELFF. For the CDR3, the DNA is TGTGCCAGCGCGCAGGGGCCTACCGGGGAGCTGTTTTTT.

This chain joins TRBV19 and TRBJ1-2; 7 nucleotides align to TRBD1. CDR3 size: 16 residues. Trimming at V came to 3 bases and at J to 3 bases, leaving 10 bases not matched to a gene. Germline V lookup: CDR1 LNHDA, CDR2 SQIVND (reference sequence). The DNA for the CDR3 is TGTGCCAGTAGTATCCAATGGGACAGCGTCGACTATGGCTACACCTTC. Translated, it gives CASSIQWDSVDYGYTF.

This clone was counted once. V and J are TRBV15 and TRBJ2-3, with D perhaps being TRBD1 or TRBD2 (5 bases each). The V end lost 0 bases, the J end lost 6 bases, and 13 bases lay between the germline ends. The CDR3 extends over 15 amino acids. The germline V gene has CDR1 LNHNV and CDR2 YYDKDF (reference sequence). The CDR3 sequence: CATSRDGTVGDTQYF. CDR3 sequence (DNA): TGTGCCACCAGCAGAGATGGGACGGTGGGGGATACGCAGTATTTT.

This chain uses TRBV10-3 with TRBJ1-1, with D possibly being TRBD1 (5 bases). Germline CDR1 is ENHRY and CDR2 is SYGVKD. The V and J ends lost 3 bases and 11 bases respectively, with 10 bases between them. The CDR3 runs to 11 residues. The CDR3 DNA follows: TGTGCCATCAGTGATCTCGCAGGGGCTTTCTTT. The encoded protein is CAISDLAGAFF.

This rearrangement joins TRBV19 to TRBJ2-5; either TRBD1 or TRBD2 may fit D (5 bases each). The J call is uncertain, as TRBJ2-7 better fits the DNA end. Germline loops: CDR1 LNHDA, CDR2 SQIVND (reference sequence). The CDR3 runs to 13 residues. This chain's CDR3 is CASSLGPGYEQYF. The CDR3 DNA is TGTGCCAGTAGTCTGGGACCGGGCTACGAGCAGTACTTC.

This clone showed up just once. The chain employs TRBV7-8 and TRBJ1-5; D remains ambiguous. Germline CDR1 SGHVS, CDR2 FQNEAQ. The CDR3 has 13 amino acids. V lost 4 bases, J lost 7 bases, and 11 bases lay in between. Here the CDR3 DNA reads TGTGCCAGCAGCTATGACACGGGGCAGCCCCAGCATTTT. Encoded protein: CASSYDTGQPQHF.

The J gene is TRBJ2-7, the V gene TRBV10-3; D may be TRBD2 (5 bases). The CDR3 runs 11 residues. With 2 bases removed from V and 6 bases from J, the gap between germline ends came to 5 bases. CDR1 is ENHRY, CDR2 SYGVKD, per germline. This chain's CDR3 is CAISEGGEQYF. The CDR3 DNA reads TGTGCCATCAGTGAGGGAGGCGAGCAGTACTTC.

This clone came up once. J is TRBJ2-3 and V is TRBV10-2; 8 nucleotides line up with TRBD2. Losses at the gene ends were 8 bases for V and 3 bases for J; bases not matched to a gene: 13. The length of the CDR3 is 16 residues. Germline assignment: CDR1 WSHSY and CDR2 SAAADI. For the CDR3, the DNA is TGCGCCAGCCAGGGCTTCAGCGGGAGTGGAACAGATACGCAGTATTTT. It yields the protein CASQGFSGSGTDTQYF.

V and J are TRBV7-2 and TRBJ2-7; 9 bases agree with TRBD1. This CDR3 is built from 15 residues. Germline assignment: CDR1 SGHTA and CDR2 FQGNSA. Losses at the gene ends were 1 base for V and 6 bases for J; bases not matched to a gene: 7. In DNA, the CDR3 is TGTGCCAGCAGCTTAGAGGGGACAGGGATCCGCGAGCAGTACTTC. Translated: CASSLEGTGIREQYF.

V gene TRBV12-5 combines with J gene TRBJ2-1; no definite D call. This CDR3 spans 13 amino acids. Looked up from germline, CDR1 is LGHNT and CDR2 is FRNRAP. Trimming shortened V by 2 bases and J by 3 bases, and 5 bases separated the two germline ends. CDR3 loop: CASGLSDYNEQFF. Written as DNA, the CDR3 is TGTGCTAGTGGTTTGAGTGACTACAATGAGCAGTTCTTC. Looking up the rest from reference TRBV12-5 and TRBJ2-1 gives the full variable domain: DARVTQTPRHKVTEMGQEVTMRCQPILGHNTVFWYRQTMMQGLELLAYFRNRAPLDDSGMPKDRFSAEMPDATLATLKIQPSEPRDSAVYFCASGLSDYNEQFFGPGTRLTVL.

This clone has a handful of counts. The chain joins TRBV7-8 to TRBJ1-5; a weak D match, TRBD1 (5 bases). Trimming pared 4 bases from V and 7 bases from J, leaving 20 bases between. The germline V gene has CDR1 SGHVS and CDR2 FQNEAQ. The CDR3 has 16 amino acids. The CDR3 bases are TGTGCCAGCAGCTCTACTCCGGGGGACTGGGGACAGCCCCAGCATTTT. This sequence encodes CASSSTPGDWGQPQHF.

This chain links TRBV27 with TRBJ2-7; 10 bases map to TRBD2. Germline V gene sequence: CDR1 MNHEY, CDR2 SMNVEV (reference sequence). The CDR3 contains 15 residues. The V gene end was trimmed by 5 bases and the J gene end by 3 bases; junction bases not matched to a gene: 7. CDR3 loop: CASSPNSGRIYEQYF. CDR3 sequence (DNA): TGTGCCAGCAGTCCCAATAGCGGGAGGATCTACGAGCAGTACTTC.

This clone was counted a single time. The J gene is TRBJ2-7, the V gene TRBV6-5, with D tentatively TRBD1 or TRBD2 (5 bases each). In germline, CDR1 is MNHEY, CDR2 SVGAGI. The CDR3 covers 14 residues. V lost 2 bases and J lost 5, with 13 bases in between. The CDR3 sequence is CASSYRRDADEQYF. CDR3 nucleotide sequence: TGTGCCAGCAGTTACCGCCGGGACGCGGACGAGCAGTACTTC.

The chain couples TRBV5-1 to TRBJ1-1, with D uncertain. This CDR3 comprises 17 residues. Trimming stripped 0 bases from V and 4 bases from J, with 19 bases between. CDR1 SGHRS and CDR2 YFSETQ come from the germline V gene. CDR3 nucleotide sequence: TGCGCCAGCAGCTTGGGAAGGGAGGGCGTGTGGATCACTGAAGCTTTCTTT. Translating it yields CASSLGREGVWITEAFF.

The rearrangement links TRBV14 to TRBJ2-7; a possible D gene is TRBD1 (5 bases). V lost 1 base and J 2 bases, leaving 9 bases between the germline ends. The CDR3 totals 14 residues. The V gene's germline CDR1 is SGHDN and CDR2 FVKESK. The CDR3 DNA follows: TGTGCCAGCAGCCAAGGAAGGGGCGCCTACGAGCAGTACTTC. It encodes CASSQGRGAYEQYF. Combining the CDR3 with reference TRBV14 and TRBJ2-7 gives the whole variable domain EAGVTQFPSHSVIEKGQTVTLRCDPISGHDNLYWYRRVMGKEIKFLLHFVKESKQDESGMPNNRFLAERTGGTYSTLKVQPAELEDSGVYFCASSQGRGAYEQYFGPGTRLTVT.

The chain's CDR3 is CASSGTGSYEQYF. The DNA for the CDR3 is TGCGCCAGCAGCGGAACCGGCTCCTACGAGCAGTACTTC. The chain combines TRBV5-1 with TRBJ2-7; no firm D call. The CDR3 loop spans 13 amino acids. Germline V gene lookup returns CDR1 SGHRS and CDR2 YFSETQ. Trimming left V 4 bases short and J 0 bases short, with 8 bases between.

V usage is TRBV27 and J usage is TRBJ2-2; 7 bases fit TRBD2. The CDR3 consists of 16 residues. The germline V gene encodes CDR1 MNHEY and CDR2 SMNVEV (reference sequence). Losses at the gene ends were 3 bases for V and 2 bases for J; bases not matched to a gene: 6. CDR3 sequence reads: CASSFGSGLNTGELFF. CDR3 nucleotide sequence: TGTGCCAGCAGTTTTGGTAGCGGGCTAAACACCGGGGAGCTGTTTTTT.

The CDR3: CASSTFLENIQYF. The DNA of the CDR3 is TGTGCCAGTAGTACATTCCTAGAGAACATTCAGTACTTC. This chain links TRBV19 with TRBJ2-4; D call uncertain. Trimming stripped 4 bases from V and 7 bases from J, with 11 bases between. CDR1 and CDR2 from the germline V gene are LNHDA and SQIVND (reference sequence). The CDR3 has 13 amino acids.

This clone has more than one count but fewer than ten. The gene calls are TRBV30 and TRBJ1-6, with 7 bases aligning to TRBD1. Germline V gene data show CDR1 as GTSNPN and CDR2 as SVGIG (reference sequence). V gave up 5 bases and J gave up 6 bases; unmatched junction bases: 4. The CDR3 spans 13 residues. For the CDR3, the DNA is TGTGCCTGGGGGACAGCCGGTAATTCACCCCTCCACTTT. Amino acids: CAWGTAGNSPLHF.

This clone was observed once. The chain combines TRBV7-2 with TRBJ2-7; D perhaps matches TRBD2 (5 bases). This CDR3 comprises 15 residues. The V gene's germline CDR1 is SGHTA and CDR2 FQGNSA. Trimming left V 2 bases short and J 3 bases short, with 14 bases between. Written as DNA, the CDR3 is TGTGCCAGCAGCTTATCCGCGGGTCCGTACTACGAGCAGTACTTC. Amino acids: CASSLSAGPYYEQYF.

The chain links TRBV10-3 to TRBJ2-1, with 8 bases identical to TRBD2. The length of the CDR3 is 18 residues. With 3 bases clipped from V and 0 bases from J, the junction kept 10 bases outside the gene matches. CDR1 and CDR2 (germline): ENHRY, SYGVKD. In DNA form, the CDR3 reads TGTGCCATCAGTGATTCTAGCGGGCGCTTCAGCTCCTACAATGAGCAGTTCTTC. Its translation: CAISDSSGRFSSYNEQFF.

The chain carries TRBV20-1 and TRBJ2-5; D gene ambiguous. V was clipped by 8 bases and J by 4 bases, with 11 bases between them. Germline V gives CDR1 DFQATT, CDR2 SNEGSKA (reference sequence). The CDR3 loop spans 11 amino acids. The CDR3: CSLKRTETQYF. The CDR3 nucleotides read TGCAGTCTCAAAAGGACAGAGACCCAGTACTTC.